The rows below give T cell receptor beta chains drawn from one sample of a study of OX40 agonist ivuxolimab in advanced cancers. The protocol was immunoSEQ multiplex PCR, while the TCRdb copy is restricted to in-frame clones and leaves out a portion. Of around 43,000 clones in the sample, less than 90% were seen once. Sequenced here: CD4+ or CD8+ T cells sorted from blood, sampled in a trial of the OX40 agonist ivuxolimab. The receptors come from an adult with an advanced solid tumor such as melanoma, head and neck, liver or kidney cancer. Each CDR3 is given with its conserved first and last residue. The order of the fields is D gene, J gene, clone size, V gene, CDR3 protein, CDR3 DNA. A D gene is named only where the DNA matches it firmly. Part of the rows lack a size; the others show once, few, many or a class for expanded clones.

d_call: -
j_call: TRBJ2-1
clone_size: once
v_call: TRBV27
cdr3_aa: CASSPRVAPYNEQFF
cdr3_nt: TGTGCCAGCAGTCCTCGGGTGGCACCCTACAATGAGCAGTTCTTC

d_call: -
j_call: TRBJ2-7
clone_size: -
v_call: TRBV5-5
cdr3_aa: CASSLGGWNEQYF
cdr3_nt: TGTGCCAGCAGCTTAGGGGGATGGAACGAGCAGTACTTC

d_call: -
j_call: TRBJ2-7
clone_size: -
v_call: TRBV4-1
cdr3_aa: CASSQDDRITYEQYF
cdr3_nt: TGCGCCAGCAGCCAAGATGACAGGATCACCTACGAGCAGTACTTC

d_call: -
j_call: TRBJ1-1
clone_size: few
v_call: TRBV30
cdr3_aa: CAWSPGAEAFF
cdr3_nt: TGTGCCTGGAGTCCCGGGGCTGAAGCTTTCTTT

d_call: -
j_call: TRBJ2-7
clone_size: -
v_call: TRBV27
cdr3_aa: CASSLYGTGYEQYF
cdr3_nt: TGTGCCAGCAGTTTATATGGGACGGGCTACGAGCAGTACTTC

d_call: -
j_call: TRBJ2-3
clone_size: -
v_call: TRBV23-1
cdr3_aa: CASSPRVSGAADTQYF
cdr3_nt: TGCGCCAGCAGTCCGCGGGTGAGCGGAGCAGCAGATACGCAGTATTTT

d_call: -
j_call: TRBJ1-5
clone_size: -
v_call: TRBV7-9
cdr3_aa: CASSLTGNQPQHF
cdr3_nt: TGTGCCAGCAGCTTAACAGGTAATCAGCCCCAGCATTTT

d_call: TRBD2
j_call: TRBJ2-7
clone_size: -
v_call: TRBV9
cdr3_aa: CASSVGGTTYEQYF
cdr3_nt: TGTGCCAGCAGCGTAGGCGGGACTACCTACGAGCAGTACTTC

d_call: -
j_call: TRBJ2-7
clone_size: -
v_call: TRBV5-8
cdr3_aa: CASSFYRRPGYEQYF
cdr3_nt: TGTGCCAGCAGCTTCTACAGGCGGCCGGGTTACGAGCAGTACTTC

d_call: TRBD2
j_call: TRBJ2-1
clone_size: -
v_call: TRBV5-4
cdr3_aa: CASSLEASGAHNEQFF
cdr3_nt: TGTGCCAGCAGCTTGGAGGCTAGCGGGGCCCACAATGAGCAGTTCTTC

d_call: -
j_call: TRBJ2-7
clone_size: -
v_call: TRBV7-9
cdr3_aa: CASSPSTGPEQYF
cdr3_nt: TGTGCCAGCAGCCCTTCCACAGGGCCCGAGCAGTACTTC

d_call: -
j_call: TRBJ1-1
clone_size: -
v_call: TRBV12-5
cdr3_aa: CASGLSMNTEAFF
cdr3_nt: TGTGCTAGTGGTTTGAGTATGAACACTGAAGCTTTCTTT

d_call: TRBD1
j_call: TRBJ2-5
clone_size: -
v_call: TRBV6-6
cdr3_aa: CASSYSTGQGTQYF
cdr3_nt: TGTGCCAGCAGTTACTCGACGGGACAGGGTACCCAGTACTTC

d_call: TRBD2
j_call: TRBJ2-7
clone_size: once
v_call: TRBV6-4
cdr3_aa: CASSPLAGDPKGEQYF
cdr3_nt: TGTGCCAGCAGTCCACTAGCGGGAGACCCCAAGGGTGAGCAGTACTTC

d_call: TRBD2
j_call: TRBJ2-2
clone_size: -
v_call: TRBV9
cdr3_aa: CASSAGGAGELFF
cdr3_nt: TGTGCCAGCAGCGCCGGGGGGGCCGGGGAGCTGTTTTTT

d_call: -
j_call: TRBJ2-7
clone_size: -
v_call: TRBV28
cdr3_aa: CASNLPGYEQYF
cdr3_nt: TGTGCCAGCAATTTACCGGGCTACGAGCAGTACTTC

d_call: TRBD2
j_call: TRBJ2-7
clone_size: -
v_call: TRBV7-2
cdr3_aa: CASGGDGRFSYEQYF
cdr3_nt: TGTGCCAGCGGGGGGGACGGGAGGTTTTCCTACGAGCAGTACTTC

d_call: TRBD1
j_call: TRBJ2-1
clone_size: few
v_call: TRBV18
cdr3_aa: CASSPSKGGPFF
cdr3_nt: TGTGCCAGCTCACCATCCAAAGGGGGCCCTTTCTTC

d_call: -
j_call: TRBJ1-2
clone_size: -
v_call: TRBV27
cdr3_aa: CASTSLGGRNGYTF
cdr3_nt: TGTGCCAGCACCTCACTTGGGGGAAGGAACGGCTACACCTTC

d_call: TRBD1
j_call: TRBJ1-5
clone_size: -
v_call: TRBV6-6
cdr3_aa: CASSYPTGSVSRPQHF
cdr3_nt: TGTGCCAGCAGTTACCCGACAGGGTCCGTGAGTCGGCCCCAGCATTTT

d_call: TRBD1
j_call: TRBJ1-2
clone_size: few
v_call: TRBV2
cdr3_aa: CASPGQEGYGYTF
cdr3_nt: TGTGCCAGCCCCGGACAGGAAGGCTATGGCTACACCTTC

d_call: -
j_call: TRBJ1-3
clone_size: -
v_call: TRBV7-8
cdr3_aa: CASSPLTGPYSGNTIYF
cdr3_nt: TGTGCCAGCAGCCCCCTGACGGGACCGTACTCTGGAAACACCATATATTTT

d_call: TRBD1
j_call: TRBJ2-7
clone_size: -
v_call: TRBV5-8
cdr3_aa: CATRGSFDRVQGEQYF
cdr3_nt: TGTGCCACCCGAGGGAGTTTCGACAGGGTCCAGGGCGAGCAGTACTTC

d_call: -
j_call: TRBJ2-7
clone_size: -
v_call: TRBV27
cdr3_aa: CASSPFTGYEQYF
cdr3_nt: TGTGCCAGCAGTCCCTTTACGGGCTACGAGCAGTACTTC